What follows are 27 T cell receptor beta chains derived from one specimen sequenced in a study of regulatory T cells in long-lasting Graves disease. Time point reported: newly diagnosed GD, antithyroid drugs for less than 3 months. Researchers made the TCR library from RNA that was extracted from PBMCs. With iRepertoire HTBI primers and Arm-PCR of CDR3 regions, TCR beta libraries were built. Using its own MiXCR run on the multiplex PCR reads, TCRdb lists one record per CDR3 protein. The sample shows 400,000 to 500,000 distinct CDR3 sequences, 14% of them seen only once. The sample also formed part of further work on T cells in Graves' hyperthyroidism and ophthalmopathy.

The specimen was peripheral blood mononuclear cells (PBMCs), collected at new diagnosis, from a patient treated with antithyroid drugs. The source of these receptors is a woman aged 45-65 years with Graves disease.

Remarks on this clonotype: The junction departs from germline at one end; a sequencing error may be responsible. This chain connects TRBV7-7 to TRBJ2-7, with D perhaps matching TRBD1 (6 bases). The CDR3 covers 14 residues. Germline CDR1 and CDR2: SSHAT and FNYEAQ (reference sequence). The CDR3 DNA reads TGTGCTAGCAGCTTAGCTCTGGGGGCCCCAGAGCAGTACTTC. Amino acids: CASSLALGAPEQYF.

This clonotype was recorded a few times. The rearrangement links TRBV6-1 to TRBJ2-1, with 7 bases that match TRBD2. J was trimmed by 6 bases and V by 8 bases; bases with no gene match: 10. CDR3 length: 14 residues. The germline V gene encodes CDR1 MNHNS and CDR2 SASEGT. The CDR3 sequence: CASFMGGRANEQFF. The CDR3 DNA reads TGTGCCAGCTTCATGGGTGGGAGGGCCAATGAGCAGTTCTTC.

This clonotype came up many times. The CDR3: CAWGTGANTEAFF. The CDR3 DNA reads as TGTGCCTGGGGGACAGGCGCCAACACTGAAGCTTTCTTT. The chain carries TRBV30 and TRBJ1-1; TRBD1 matches at 8 bases. The germline gives CDR1 GTSNPN, CDR2 SVGIG (reference sequence). Germline trimming cut 5 bases from V and 2 bases from J; bases unmatched to any gene: 4. This CDR3 is 13 amino acids long.

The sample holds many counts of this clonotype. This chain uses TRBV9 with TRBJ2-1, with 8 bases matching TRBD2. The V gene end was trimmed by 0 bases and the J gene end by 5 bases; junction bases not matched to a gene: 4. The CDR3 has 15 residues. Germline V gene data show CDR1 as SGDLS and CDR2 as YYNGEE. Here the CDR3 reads CASSVVSGNHNEQFF. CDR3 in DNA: TGTGCCAGCAGCGTAGTTAGCGGGAACCACAATGAGCAGTTCTTC.

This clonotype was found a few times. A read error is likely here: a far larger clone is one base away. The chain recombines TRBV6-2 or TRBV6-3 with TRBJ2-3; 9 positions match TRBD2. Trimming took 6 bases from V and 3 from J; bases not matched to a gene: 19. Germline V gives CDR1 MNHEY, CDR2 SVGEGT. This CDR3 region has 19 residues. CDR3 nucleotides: TGTGCCAGCAGCCCCCAAGGGACTGTTAGCGGGAGTTGTACAGATACGCAGTATTTT. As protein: CASSPQGTVSGSCTDTQYF.

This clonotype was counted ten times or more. CDR3 DNA: TGTGCCAGCAGCGAGAGACAGGCTGGTACGGGCAATGAGCAGTTCTTC. It yields the protein CASSERQAGTGNEQFF. V gene TRBV7-3 combines with J gene TRBJ2-1, with D possibly TRBD1 on 6 matching bases. V gave up 5 bases and J gave up 6 bases, with 20 bases separating them. The CDR3 is made up of 16 amino acids. Germline assignment: CDR1 SGHTA and CDR2 FQGTGA.

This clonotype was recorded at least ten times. The CDR3 nucleotides are TGCAGTGCCACGATCCCGGGACTAGCTGGTATTTTTGAGCAGTTCTTC. It is translated as CSATIPGLAGIFEQFF. V and J are TRBV20-1 and TRBJ2-1; the match to TRBD2 covers 9 bases. V gave up 6 bases and J gave up 9 bases; unmatched junction bases: 18. The CDR3 has 16 residues. CDR1 and CDR2 (germline): DFQATT, SNEGSKA (reference sequence).

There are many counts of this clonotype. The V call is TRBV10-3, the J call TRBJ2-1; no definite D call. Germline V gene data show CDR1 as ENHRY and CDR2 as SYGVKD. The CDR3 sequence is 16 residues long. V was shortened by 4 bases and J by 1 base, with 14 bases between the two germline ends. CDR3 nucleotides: TGTGCCATCAGTGGAGAAAACTGGAAGTCCTACAATGAGCAGTTCTTC. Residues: CAISGENWKSYNEQFF.

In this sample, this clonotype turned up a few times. The CDR3 DNA reads as TGTGCCATCAGTGTTCAACTGGCCTACGAGCAGTACTTC. Translated, it gives CAISVQLAYEQYF. The rearrangement uses TRBV10-3 and TRBJ2-7; no clear D gene. The CDR3 is 13 residues long. The ends were cut back, 4 bases at V and 2 bases at J, with 9 bases in the middle. In germline, CDR1 is ENHRY, CDR2 SYGVKD.

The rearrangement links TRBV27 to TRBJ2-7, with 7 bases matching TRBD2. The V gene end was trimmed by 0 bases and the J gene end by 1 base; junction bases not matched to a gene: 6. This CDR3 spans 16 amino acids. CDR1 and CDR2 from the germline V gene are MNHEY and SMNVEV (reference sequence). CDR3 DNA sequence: TGTGCCAGCAGTTTATCGGGGACTAACTGGTCCTACGAGCAGTACTTC. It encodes CASSLSGTNWSYEQYF.

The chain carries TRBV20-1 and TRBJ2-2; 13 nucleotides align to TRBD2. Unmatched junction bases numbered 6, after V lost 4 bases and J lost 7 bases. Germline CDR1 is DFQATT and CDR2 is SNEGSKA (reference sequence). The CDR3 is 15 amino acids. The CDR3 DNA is TGCAGTGCTAAAGGGACTAGCGGGGCCGACGGGGAGCTGTTTTTT. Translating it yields CSAKGTSGADGELFF.

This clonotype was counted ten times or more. The CDR3 is CASSEGGVNTEAFF. The CDR3 DNA follows: TGTGCTAGTTCCGAGGGGGGTGTGAACACTGAAGCTTTCTTT. The chain employs TRBV12-5 and TRBJ1-1; D perhaps matches TRBD1 (6 bases). Trimming stripped 8 bases from V and 0 bases from J, with 13 bases between. The CDR3 has 14 residues. The V gene's germline CDR1 is LGHNT and CDR2 FRNRAP. Variable domain in full (rest from reference TRBV12-5 and TRBJ1-1): DARVTQTPRHKVTEMGQEVTMRCQPILGHNTVFWYRQTMMQGLELLAYFRNRAPLDDSGMPKDRFSAEMPDATLATLKIQPSEPRDSAVYFCASSEGGVNTEAFFGQGTRLTVV.

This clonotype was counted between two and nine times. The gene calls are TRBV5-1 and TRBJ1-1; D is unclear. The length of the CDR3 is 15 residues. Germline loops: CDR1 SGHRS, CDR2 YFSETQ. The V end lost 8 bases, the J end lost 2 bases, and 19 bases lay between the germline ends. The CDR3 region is CASRPGYSANTEAFF. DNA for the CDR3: TGCGCCAGTCGTCCCGGGTATTCCGCAAACACTGAAGCTTTCTTT.

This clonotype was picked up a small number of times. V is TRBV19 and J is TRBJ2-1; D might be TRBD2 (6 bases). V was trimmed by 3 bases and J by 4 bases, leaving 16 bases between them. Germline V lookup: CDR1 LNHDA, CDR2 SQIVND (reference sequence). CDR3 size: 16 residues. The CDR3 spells CASSMTSSIPYNEQFF. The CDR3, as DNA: TGTGCCAGTAGTATGACTAGTAGCATTCCGTACAATGAGCAGTTCTTC.

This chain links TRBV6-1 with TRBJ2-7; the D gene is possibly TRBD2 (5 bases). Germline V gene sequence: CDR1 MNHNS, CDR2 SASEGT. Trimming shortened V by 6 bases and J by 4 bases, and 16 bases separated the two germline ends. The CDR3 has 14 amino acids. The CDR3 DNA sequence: TGTGCCAGCAGCCCCGGGAAGGATCCATACGAGCAGTACTTC. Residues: CASSPGKDPYEQYF.

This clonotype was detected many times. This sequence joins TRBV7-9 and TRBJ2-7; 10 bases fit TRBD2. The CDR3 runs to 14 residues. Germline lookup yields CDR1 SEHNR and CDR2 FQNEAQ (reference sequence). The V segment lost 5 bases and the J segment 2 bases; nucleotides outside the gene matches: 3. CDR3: CASSGLAETYEQYF. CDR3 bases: TGTGCCAGCAGCGGACTAGCGGAGACCTACGAGCAGTACTTC.

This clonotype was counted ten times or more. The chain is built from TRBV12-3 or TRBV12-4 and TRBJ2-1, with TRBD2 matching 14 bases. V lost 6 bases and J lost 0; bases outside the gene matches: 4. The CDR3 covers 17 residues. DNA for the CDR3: TGTGCCAGCAGGGGACTAGCGGGAGATCTCTCCTACAATGAGCAGTTCTTC. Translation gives CASRGLAGDLSYNEQFF.

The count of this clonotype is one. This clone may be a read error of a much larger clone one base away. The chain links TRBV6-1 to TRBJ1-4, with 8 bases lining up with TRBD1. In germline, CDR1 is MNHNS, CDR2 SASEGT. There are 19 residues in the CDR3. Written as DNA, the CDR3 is TGTGCCAGCAGTACAGTGCGGGGTGGCAGGGGGCCAACTAATGAAAAAATGTTTTTT. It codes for CASSTVRGGRGPTNEKMFF.

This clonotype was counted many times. CDR3 amino acids: CASSLTQGSNTGELFF. The CDR3 region has the DNA TGTGCCAGCAGCTTAACTCAGGGCTCGAACACCGGGGAGCTGTTTTTT. The chain links TRBV7-9 to TRBJ2-2, with a possible D match to TRBD1 (5 bases). Germline lookup yields CDR1 SEHNR and CDR2 FQNEAQ (reference sequence). The CDR3 is made up of 16 amino acids. Trimming took off 2 bases at V and 0 bases at J, with 10 bases between the two ends.

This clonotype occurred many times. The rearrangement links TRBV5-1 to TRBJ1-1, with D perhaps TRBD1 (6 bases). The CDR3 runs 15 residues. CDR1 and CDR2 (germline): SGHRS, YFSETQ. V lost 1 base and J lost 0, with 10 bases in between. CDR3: CASSLQQGLNTEAFF. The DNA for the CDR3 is TGCGCCAGCAGCTTGCAACAGGGTTTGAACACTGAAGCTTTCTTT.

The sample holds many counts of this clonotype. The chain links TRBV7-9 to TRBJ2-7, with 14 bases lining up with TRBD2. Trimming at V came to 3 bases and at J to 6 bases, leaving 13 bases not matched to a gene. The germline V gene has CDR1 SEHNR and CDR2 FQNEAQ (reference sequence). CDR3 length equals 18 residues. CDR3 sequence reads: CASSFISGLAGAVAEQYF. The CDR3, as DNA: TGTGCCAGCAGCTTTATATCGGGACTAGCGGGAGCTGTCGCCGAGCAGTACTTC. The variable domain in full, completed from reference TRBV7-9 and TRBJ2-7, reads DTGVSQNPRHKITKRGQNVTFRCDPISEHNRLYWYRQTLGQGPEFLTYFQNEAQLEKSRLLSDRFSAERPKGSFSTLEIQRTEQGDSAMYLCASSFISGLAGAVAEQYFGPGTRLTVT.

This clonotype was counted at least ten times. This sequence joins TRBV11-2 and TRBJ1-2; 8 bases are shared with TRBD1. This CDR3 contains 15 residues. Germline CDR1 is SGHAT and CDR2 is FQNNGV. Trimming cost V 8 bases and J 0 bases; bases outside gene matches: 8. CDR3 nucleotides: TGTGCCAGCCGCCGACAGGGGACGACTAACTATGGCTACACCTTC. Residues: CASRRQGTTNYGYTF. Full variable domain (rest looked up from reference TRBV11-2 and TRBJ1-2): EAGVAQSPRYKIIEKRQSVAFWCNPISGHATLYWYQQILGQGPKLLIQFQNNGVVDDSQLPKDRFSAERLKGVDSTLKIQPAKLEDSAVYLCASRRQGTTNYGYTFGSGTRLTVV.

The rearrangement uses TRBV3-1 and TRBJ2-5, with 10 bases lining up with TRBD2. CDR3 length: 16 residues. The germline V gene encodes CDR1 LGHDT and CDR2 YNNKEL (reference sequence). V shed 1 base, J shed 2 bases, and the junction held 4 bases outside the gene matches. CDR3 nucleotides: TGTGCCAGCAGCCAAGGGCCACTAGCGGGACAAGAGACCCAGTACTTC. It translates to CASSQGPLAGQETQYF.

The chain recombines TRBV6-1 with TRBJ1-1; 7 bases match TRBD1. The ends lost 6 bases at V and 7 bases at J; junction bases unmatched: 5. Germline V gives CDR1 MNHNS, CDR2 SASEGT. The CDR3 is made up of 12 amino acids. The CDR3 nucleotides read TGTGCCAGCAGCGGCTGGGACAGTGAAGCTTTCTTT. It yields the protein CASSGWDSEAFF.

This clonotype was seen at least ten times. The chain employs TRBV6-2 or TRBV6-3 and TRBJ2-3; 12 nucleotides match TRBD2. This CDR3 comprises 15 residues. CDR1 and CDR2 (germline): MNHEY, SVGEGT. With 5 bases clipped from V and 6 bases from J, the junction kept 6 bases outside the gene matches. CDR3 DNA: TGTGCCAGCAGTGAAGGGACTAGCGGGTGGGATACGCAGTATTTT. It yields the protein CASSEGTSGWDTQYF.

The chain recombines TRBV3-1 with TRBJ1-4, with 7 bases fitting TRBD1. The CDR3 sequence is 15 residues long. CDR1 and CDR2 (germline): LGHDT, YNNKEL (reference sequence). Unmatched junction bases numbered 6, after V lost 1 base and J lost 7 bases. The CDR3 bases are TGTGCCAGCAGCCAAGTGGGGACAGAACCTGAAAAACTGTTTTTT. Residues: CASSQVGTEPEKLFF.

CDR3 region: CSVEVSTGGTEAFF. CDR3 DNA sequence: TGCAGCGTTGAAGTGTCCACAGGGGGGACTGAAGCTTTCTTT. This chain connects TRBV29-1 to TRBJ1-1; 8 nucleotides agree with TRBD1. CDR1 and CDR2 from the germline V gene are SQVTM and ANQGSEA. This CDR3 is 14 amino acids long. V dropped 1 base and J dropped 5; count of bases not matched to a gene: 6. The complete variable domain, with remaining parts taken from reference TRBV29-1 and TRBJ1-1, reads SAVISQKPSRDICQRGTSLTIQCQVDSQVTMMFWYRQQPGQSLTLIATANQGSEATYESGFVIDKFPISRPNLTFSTLTVSNMSPEDSSIYLCSVEVSTGGTEAFFGQGTRLTVV.